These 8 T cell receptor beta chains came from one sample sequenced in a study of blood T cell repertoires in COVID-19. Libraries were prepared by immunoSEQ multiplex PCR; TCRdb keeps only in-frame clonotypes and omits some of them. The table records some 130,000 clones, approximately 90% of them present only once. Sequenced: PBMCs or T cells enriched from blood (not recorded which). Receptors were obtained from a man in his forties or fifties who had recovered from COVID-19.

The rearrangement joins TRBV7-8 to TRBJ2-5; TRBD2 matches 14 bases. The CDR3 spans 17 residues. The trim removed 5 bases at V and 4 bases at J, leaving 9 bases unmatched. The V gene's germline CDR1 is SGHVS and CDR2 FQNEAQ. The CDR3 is CASSLRGTSGSSETQYF. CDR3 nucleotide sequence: TGTGCCAGCAGCCTTAGGGGGACTAGCGGGAGTTCAGAGACCCAGTACTTC. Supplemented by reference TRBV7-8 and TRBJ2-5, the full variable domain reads GAGVSQSPRYKVAKRGQDVALRCDPISGHVSLFWYQQALGQGPEFLTYFQNEAQLDKSGLPSDRFFAERPEGSVSTLKIQRTQQEDSAVYLCASSLRGTSGSSETQYFGPGTRLLVL.

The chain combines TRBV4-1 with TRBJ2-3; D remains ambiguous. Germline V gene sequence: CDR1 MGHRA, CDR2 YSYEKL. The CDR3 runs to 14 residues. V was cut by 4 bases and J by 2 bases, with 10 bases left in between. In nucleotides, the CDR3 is TGCGCCAGCAGCCCTGATTACACCACAGATACGCAGTATTTT. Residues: CASSPDYTTDTQYF.

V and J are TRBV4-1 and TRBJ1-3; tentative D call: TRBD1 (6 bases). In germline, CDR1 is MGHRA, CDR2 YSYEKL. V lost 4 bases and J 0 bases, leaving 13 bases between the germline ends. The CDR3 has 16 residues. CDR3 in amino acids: CASSLGTRNSGNTIYF. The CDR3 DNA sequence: TGCGCCAGCAGCCTCGGGACACGGAACTCTGGAAACACCATATATTTT.

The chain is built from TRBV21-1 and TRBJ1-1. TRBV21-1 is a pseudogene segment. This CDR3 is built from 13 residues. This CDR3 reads CASSAGLNTEAFF. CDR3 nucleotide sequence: TGTGCCAGCAGCGCGGGACTGAACACTGAAGCTTTCTTT.

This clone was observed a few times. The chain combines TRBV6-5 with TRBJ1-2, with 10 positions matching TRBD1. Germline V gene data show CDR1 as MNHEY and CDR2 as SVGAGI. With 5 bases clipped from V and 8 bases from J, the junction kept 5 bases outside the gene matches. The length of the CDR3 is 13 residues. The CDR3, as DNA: TGTGCCAGCAGTCCGGGACAGGGGTTAGGCTACACCTTC. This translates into CASSPGQGLGYTF.

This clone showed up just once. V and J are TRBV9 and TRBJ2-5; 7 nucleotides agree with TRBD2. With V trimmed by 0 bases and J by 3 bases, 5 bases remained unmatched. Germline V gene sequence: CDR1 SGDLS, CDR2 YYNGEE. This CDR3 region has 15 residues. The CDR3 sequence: CASSVAGLAEETQYF. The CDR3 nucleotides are TGTGCCAGCAGCGTAGCTGGGCTAGCGGAAGAGACCCAGTACTTC.

CDR3 sequence reads: CASSPRVGRGDTEAFF. The CDR3 DNA reads TGTGCCAGCAGTCCTAGAGTGGGCAGGGGAGACACTGAAGCTTTCTTT. This chain uses TRBV11-2 with TRBJ1-1, with D maybe TRBD1 (6 bases). This CDR3 comprises 16 residues. Germline lookup yields CDR1 SGHAT and CDR2 FQNNGV. Trimming took off 6 bases at V and 3 bases at J, with 20 bases between the two ends.

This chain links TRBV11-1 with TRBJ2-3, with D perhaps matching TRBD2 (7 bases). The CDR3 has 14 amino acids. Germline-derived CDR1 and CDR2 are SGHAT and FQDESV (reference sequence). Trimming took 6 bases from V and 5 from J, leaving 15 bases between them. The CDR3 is CASSRGAYGDTQYF. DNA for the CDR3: TGTGCCAGCAGTCGGGGGGCTTATGGAGATACGCAGTATTTT.